Listed here are 18 T cell receptor beta chains from one sample, sequenced in a study of blood T cells in healthy people across ages. Sample-barcoded 5' priming and a J-beta primer mix drove a second PCR of roughly 7 to 11 cycles. TCRdb reanalysed the 5' RACE reads using MiXCR and keeps one entry per CDR3 protein. The table has around 1,600,000 distinct CDR3 sequences, 35% to 45% seen once. The source material was blood. These receptors all come from a woman in her late teens or twenties in good health.

The CDR3 loop reads CASSLAAGEWPDTQYF. The CDR3 DNA reads as TGTGCCAGCAGCTTGGCCGCAGGGGAATGGCCAGATACGCAGTATTTT. J is TRBJ2-3 and V is TRBV5-5; tentative D call: TRBD1 (6 bases). Between the trimmed V and J ends, which lost 0 bases and 4 bases, there was a span of 15 bases. The CDR3 length is 16 residues. Germline CDR1 SGHKS, CDR2 YYEKEE (reference sequence).

This chain connects TRBV12-3 or TRBV12-4 to TRBJ2-7; D call uncertain. The CDR3 has 14 amino acids. Between the trimmed V and J ends, which lost 5 bases and 6 bases, there was a span of 17 bases. The CDR3 is CASSVSHPGGEQYF. The CDR3 bases are TGTGCCAGCAGTGTGAGTCACCCAGGTGGCGAGCAGTACTTC.

There are a few counts of this clonotype. The chain recombines TRBV12-3 or TRBV12-4 with TRBJ1-1; the D is unclear. Trimming stripped 3 bases from V and 3 bases from J, with 11 bases between. The CDR3 is 14 amino acids. The CDR3 region has the DNA TGTGCCAGCAGTTTTCGCGGGTCCGACACTGAAGCTTTCTTT. It yields the protein CASSFRGSDTEAFF.

The rearrangement links TRBV4-1 to TRBJ1-1; perhaps TRBD1 as D (6 bases). V lost 4 bases and J lost 0, with 12 bases in between. The length of the CDR3 is 15 residues. The germline gives CDR1 MGHRA, CDR2 YSYEKL. CDR3 sequence: CASSRIGTLNTEAFF. CDR3 in DNA: TGCGCCAGCAGCCGGATAGGGACACTGAACACTGAAGCTTTCTTT.

The chain has TRBV12-3 or TRBV12-4 and TRBJ2-3; perhaps TRBD2 as D (6 bases). V lost 1 base and J lost 11, with 19 bases in between. The CDR3 covers 15 residues. The CDR3 is CASSLGLARADVQYF. DNA for the CDR3: TGTGCCAGCAGTTTAGGTCTAGCGAGAGCCGATGTGCAGTATTTT.

This clonotype was seen a few times. The chain carries TRBV7-9 and TRBJ1-2; tentatively, D is TRBD1 (5 bases). Germline V lookup: CDR1 SEHNR, CDR2 FQNEAQ (reference sequence). This CDR3 is 14 amino acids long. Trimming shortened V by 5 bases and J by 5 bases, and 15 bases separated the two germline ends. CDR3 nucleotide sequence: TGTGCCAGCAGCCCCCTTCTTGGGGCGTATGGCTACACCTTC. It specifies CASSPLLGAYGYTF.

The CDR3 sequence: CASNRPGQGAVEQFF. The CDR3 bases are TGTGCCAGCAACCGACCGGGACAGGGGGCGGTTGAGCAGTTCTTC. The V gene is TRBV12-3 or TRBV12-4, the J gene TRBJ2-1; 12 bases are shared with TRBD1. The CDR3 spans 15 residues. V was clipped by 7 bases and J by 9 bases; unmatched bases: 10.

This clonotype was observed a single time. J is TRBJ2-5 and V is TRBV7-9; possibly TRBD1 for D (6 bases). The DNA end lines up better with TRBJ2-7; the J call may be wrong. This CDR3 has 15 residues. CDR1 and CDR2 from the germline V gene are SEHNR and FQNEAQ (reference sequence). CDR3 nucleotides: TGTGCCAGCAGCTTAGTACTCAGGGGATCCAACGAGCAGTACTTC. As protein: CASSLVLRGSNEQYF.

The chain recombines TRBV5-1 with TRBJ2-1; TRBD2 matches 13 bases. Germline lookup yields CDR1 SGHRS and CDR2 YFSETQ. The CDR3 spans 14 residues. J gave up 9 bases and V 4 bases, and 4 bases lay outside the gene matches. CDR3 DNA sequence: TGCGCCAGCAGCCCAGGGACTAGCGGGGTTGAGCAGTTCTTC. Translating gives CASSPGTSGVEQFF.

This sequence joins TRBV24-1 and TRBJ2-1, with D possibly TRBD1 on 5 matching bases. Germline CDR1 KGHDR, CDR2 SFDVKD. Trimming shortened V by 3 bases and J by 4 bases, and 9 bases separated the two germline ends. There are 14 residues in the CDR3. The CDR3 here is CATSDPTGYNEQFF. CDR3 DNA: TGTGCCACCAGTGATCCTACAGGATACAATGAGCAGTTCTTC.

The genes are TRBV6-1 and TRBJ2-7; a possible D gene is TRBD2 (6 bases). The CDR3 contains 14 residues. Germline values: CDR1 MNHNS, CDR2 SASEGT. V dropped 5 bases and J dropped 4 bases, with 15 bases sitting between them. CDR3 bases: TGTGCCAGCAGTACCGGGAGATACCTTTACGAGCAGTACTTC. Translated: CASSTGRYLYEQYF.

This chain connects TRBV2 to TRBJ2-3; D may be TRBD1 (6 bases). This CDR3 region has 13 residues. Trimming took off 8 bases at V and 2 bases at J, with 11 bases between the two ends. In germline, CDR1 is SNHLY, CDR2 FYNNEI. CDR3 in amino acids: CASLDRLTDTQYF. The DNA for the CDR3 is TGTGCCAGCTTGGACAGACTCACAGATACGCAGTATTTT.

The chain employs TRBV29-1 and TRBJ1-4; 8 bases match TRBD1. Germline V lookup: CDR1 SQVTM, CDR2 ANQGSEA. Losses at the gene ends were 7 bases for V and 8 bases for J; bases not matched to a gene: 9. This CDR3 region has 13 residues. The CDR3 reads CSALTGAYEKLFF. The CDR3 DNA is TGCAGCGCCTTGACAGGGGCTTACGAAAAACTGTTTTTT.

The chain has TRBV20-1 and TRBJ1-1; 10 bases are a match to TRBD1. CDR3 length: 13 residues. V dropped 0 bases and J dropped 8; count of bases not matched to a gene: 3. Germline assignment: CDR1 DFQATT and CDR2 SNEGSKA (reference sequence). CDR3 nucleotide sequence: TGCAGTGCTAGAGATCGACAGGGGGCAGAAGCTTTCTTT. This codes for CSARDRQGAEAFF.

This clonotype was counted only a few times. J is TRBJ2-3 and V is TRBV7-2; D might be TRBD2 (5 bases). Trimming shortened V by 5 bases and J by 0 bases, and 12 bases separated the two germline ends. This CDR3 contains 15 residues. The germline gives CDR1 SGHTA, CDR2 FQGNSA. CDR3 residues: CASSPGRTSTDTQYF. The DNA of the CDR3 is TGTGCCAGCAGCCCCGGACGGACTAGCACAGATACGCAGTATTTT. The full variable domain, rest sourced from reference TRBV7-2 and TRBJ2-3, is GAGVSQSPSNKVTEKGKDVELRCDPISGHTALYWYRQSLGQGLEFLIYFQGNSAPDKSGLPSDRFSAERTGGSVSTLTIQRTQQEDSAVYLCASSPGRTSTDTQYFGPGTRLTVL.

This chain joins TRBV20-1 and TRBJ2-3; D gene unclear. This CDR3 region has 12 residues. The germline V gene has CDR1 DFQATT and CDR2 SNEGSKA (reference sequence). Trimming removed 1 base from V and 5 bases from J, with 7 bases in between. CDR3 in DNA: TGCAGTGCTAGAGTAGGTAAAGATACGCAGTATTTT. Translating gives CSARVGKDTQYF.

This sequence joins TRBV7-6 and TRBJ1-1; no definite D call. Per germline, CDR1 SGHVS and CDR2 FNYEAQ. This CDR3 contains 15 residues. V shed 5 bases and J shed 1 base, with 14 bases lying between them. The CDR3 nucleotides read TGTGCCAGCAGCCGAAATGGGCAGCAGAACACTGAAGCTTTCTTT. Encoded protein: CASSRNGQQNTEAFF.

This chain uses TRBV12-3 or TRBV12-4 with TRBJ2-1; D unresolved. The CDR3 runs 16 residues. Between the trimmed V and J ends, which lost 0 bases and 6 bases, there was a span of 15 bases. CDR3 coding DNA: TGTGCCAGCAGTTTAGCGCGGCTAGTCAGTCCCAATGAGCAGTTCTTC. As protein: CASSLARLVSPNEQFF.